The 23 T cell receptor beta chains reported below all come from one sample, sequenced in a study of T cells after yellow fever vaccination. TCRdb ran MiXCR on the 5' RACE reads and lists one entry per CDR3 protein. The table has roughly 250,000 distinct CDR3 sequences, approximately 12% seen once. This specimen was CD4+ T cells sorted from PBMCs, taken 45 days after the yellow fever booster vaccination. Receptor source: a man aged 30-40 years who received the YFV17D yellow fever vaccine.

This clonotype has ten or more counts. V gene TRBV12-3 or TRBV12-4 combines with J gene TRBJ2-3, with D hard to call. CDR3 length equals 16 residues. Trimming removed 1 base at V and 4 bases at J, with 15 bases between. The CDR3 sequence is CASSLGSGYGADTQYF. CDR3 bases: TGTGCCAGCAGTTTAGGCTCTGGGTATGGGGCAGATACGCAGTATTTT.

The chain carries TRBV27 and TRBJ2-2; 7 bases align to TRBD2. With V trimmed by 3 bases and J by 1 base, 5 bases remained unmatched. The CDR3 covers 16 residues. Germline V gene data show CDR1 as MNHEY and CDR2 as SMNVEV (reference sequence). In DNA form, the CDR3 reads TGTGCCAGCAGTTTTCCCAGCGGGGTGAACACCGGGGAGCTGTTTTTT. Its translation is CASSFPSGVNTGELFF.

The chain couples TRBV20-1 to TRBJ2-3, with 12 nucleotides matching TRBD2. CDR1 DFQATT and CDR2 SNEGSKA come from the germline V gene (reference sequence). J lost 5 bases, V lost 6 bases, and 9 bases had no gene match. There are 15 residues in the CDR3. CDR3 nucleotide sequence: TGCAGTGCGCAGACTAGCGGGAGCCAACTAGATACGCAGTATTTT. This encodes CSAQTSGSQLDTQYF.

The V gene is TRBV7-9, the J gene TRBJ1-1; D possibly corresponds to TRBD1 (6 bases). Germline CDR1 SEHNR, CDR2 FQNEAQ (reference sequence). The CDR3 runs to 14 residues. V was cut by 5 bases and J by 1 base, with 11 bases left in between. This CDR3 reads CASSTGTANTEAFF. As DNA, the CDR3 is TGTGCCAGCAGCACAGGGACCGCGAACACTGAAGCTTTCTTT.

This clonotype was counted between two and nine times. V and J are TRBV14 and TRBJ2-7, with D possibly matching TRBD2 (5 bases). Germline V gene lookup returns CDR1 SGHDN and CDR2 FVKESK. Trimming removed 0 bases at V and 2 bases at J, with 11 bases between. The CDR3 spans 15 residues. CDR3 loop: CASSQEALATYEQYF. The CDR3 DNA reads as TGTGCCAGCAGCCAAGAGGCCCTAGCCACCTACGAGCAGTACTTC.

This clonotype was detected a few times. CDR3 amino acids: CASSQLLAGGYEQYF. The CDR3 DNA reads as TGCGCCAGCAGCCAACTACTAGCGGGAGGGTACGAGCAGTACTTC. V is TRBV4-3 and J is TRBJ2-7, with TRBD2 matching over 13 bases. V shed 2 bases, J shed 4 bases, and the junction held 2 bases outside the gene matches. Germline V CDR1 and CDR2: LGHNA, YSLEER. This CDR3 comprises 15 residues.

The chain carries TRBV5-1 and TRBJ2-3; possible D gene TRBD1, 6 bases. This CDR3 is built from 15 residues. V was shortened by 2 bases and J by 2 bases, with 12 bases between the two germline ends. Germline V gene sequence: CDR1 SGHRS, CDR2 YFSETQ. CDR3: CASSLFRTVTDTQYF. Written as DNA, the CDR3 is TGCGCCAGCAGCTTATTTCGGACAGTCACAGATACGCAGTATTTT.

The V and J genes are TRBV6-1 and TRBJ2-3; D possibly matches TRBD1 or TRBD2 (6 bases each). V lost 6 bases to trimming and J lost 3 bases, with 19 bases between them. The CDR3 length is 16 residues. CDR1 is MNHNS and CDR2 is SASEGT in the germline V gene. The CDR3 sequence: CASRDPGEGGTDTQYF. CDR3 DNA sequence: TGTGCCAGCAGGGACCCAGGGGAAGGAGGGACAGATACGCAGTATTTT.

Concerning this clonotype: An end of the junction differs from the germline gene, which may be a read error. The CDR3 DNA sequence: TGCTGTGCTAGAGATCGGAGCGGGACCCTCTCCTACAATGAGCAGTTCTTC. It yields the protein CCARDRSGTLSYNEQFF. The chain is built from TRBV20-1 and TRBJ2-1; 7 positions agree with TRBD2. The germline V gene encodes CDR1 DFQATT and CDR2 SNEGSKA (reference sequence). There are 17 residues in the CDR3.

This clonotype was recorded many times. The chain recombines TRBV29-1 with TRBJ2-6; D uncertain. V lost 7 bases and J lost 4, with 8 bases in between. The CDR3 spans 12 residues. CDR1 SQVTM and CDR2 ANQGSEA come from the germline V gene. CDR3 DNA: TGCAGCGCGGGTAGGGGGGCCAACGTCCTGACTTTC. The encoded protein is CSAGRGANVLTF.

V and J are TRBV20-1 and TRBJ2-1; 8 bases map to TRBD2. The CDR3 is 17 amino acids. J was trimmed by 9 bases and V by 0 bases; bases with no gene match: 16. Germline-derived CDR1 and CDR2 are DFQATT and SNEGSKA (reference sequence). CDR3: CSARERWVGTRSVEQFF. The CDR3 coding sequence is TGCAGTGCTAGAGAAAGGTGGGTCGGGACTAGATCCGTTGAGCAGTTCTTC.

This clonotype turned up a few times. The V gene is TRBV5-1, the J gene TRBJ2-5, with D unclear. The germline gives CDR1 SGHRS, CDR2 YFSETQ. V lost 0 bases, J lost 3 bases, and 9 bases lay in between. The CDR3 spans 14 residues. CDR3 amino acids: CASSLVAVEETQYF. In DNA, the CDR3 is TGCGCCAGCAGCTTGGTCGCGGTCGAAGAGACCCAGTACTTC.

The chain recombines TRBV12-3 or TRBV12-4 with TRBJ2-1, with TRBD1 identical over 8 bases. V lost 10 bases to trimming and J lost 6 bases; unmatched junction nucleotides: 8. CDR3 size: 13 residues. CDR3 sequence: CANRDRITNEQFF. DNA for the CDR3: TGTGCCAACCGGGACAGGATAACCAATGAGCAGTTCTTC.

The rearrangement joins TRBV7-2 to TRBJ2-3, with D tentatively TRBD1 (5 bases). Germline V gene sequence: CDR1 SGHTA, CDR2 FQGNSA. The CDR3 has 16 amino acids. V was pared by 1 base and J by 1 base, with 12 bases between. CDR3 sequence reads: CASSLDTKGGTDTQYF. DNA of the CDR3: TGTGCCAGCAGCTTAGACACAAAAGGGGGCACAGATACGCAGTATTTT.

V and J are TRBV3-1 and TRBJ2-1, with D uncertain. Germline CDR1 and CDR2: LGHDT and YNNKEL (reference sequence). Trimming left V 1 base short and J 6 bases short, with 7 bases between. CDR3 length: 13 amino acids. The CDR3 reads CASSQVRGNEQFF. Written as DNA, the CDR3 is TGTGCCAGCAGCCAAGTGAGAGGCAATGAGCAGTTCTTC.

This chain uses TRBV5-1 with TRBJ2-1; TRBD2 agrees at 15 bases. Per the germline V gene, CDR1 is SGHRS and CDR2 is YFSETQ. The CDR3 is 15 amino acids. The ends lost 3 bases at V and 9 bases at J; junction bases unmatched: 4. The CDR3 loop is CASSSGLAGGGEQFF. The CDR3, as DNA: TGCGCCAGCAGCTCGGGACTAGCGGGAGGAGGTGAGCAGTTCTTC.

This chain uses TRBV5-1 with TRBJ2-7, with D hard to call. The CDR3 covers 14 residues. Germline assignment: CDR1 SGHRS and CDR2 YFSETQ. V shed 1 base and J shed 5 bases, with 13 bases lying between them. In DNA form, the CDR3 reads TGCGCCAGCAGCTTGCGGACCTTCGGTGACGAGCAGTACTTC. Translating it yields CASSLRTFGDEQYF.

This clonotype showed up just a few times. This chain links TRBV30 with TRBJ1-5, with TRBD1 matching 9 bases. V shed 5 bases, J shed 6 bases, and the junction held 8 bases outside the gene matches. The CDR3 covers 14 residues. Germline assignment: CDR1 GTSNPN and CDR2 SVGIG (reference sequence). This chain's CDR3 is CAWGSGQGGQPQHF. For the CDR3, the DNA is TGTGCCTGGGGATCGGGACAGGGAGGTCAGCCCCAGCATTTT.

The gene calls are TRBV19 and TRBJ2-7, with D perhaps TRBD1 or TRBD2 (5 bases each). Germline V gene data show CDR1 as LNHDA and CDR2 as SQIVND (reference sequence). The V end was cut by 5 bases, the J end by 1 base, with 18 bases between. The CDR3 totals 16 residues. CDR3 DNA sequence: TGTGCCAGTAGTTCGTTTTCAGGGACGGCATCCTACGAGCAGTACTTC. Translated, it gives CASSSFSGTASYEQYF.

CDR3 sequence: CSAGRGGDTQYF. The CDR3 nucleotides read TGCAGCGCCGGGAGGGGAGGAGATACGCAGTATTTT. This sequence joins TRBV29-1 and TRBJ2-3; 8 nucleotides agree with TRBD2. This CDR3 has 12 amino acids. In germline, CDR1 is SQVTM, CDR2 ANQGSEA. V lost 7 bases and J lost 5; bases outside the gene matches: 5.

The chain couples TRBV11-2 to TRBJ1-5; D gene uncertain. The CDR3 is made up of 13 amino acids. V lost 0 bases to trimming and J lost 7 bases, with 7 bases between them. Germline CDR1 is SGHAT and CDR2 is FQNNGV. The CDR3 here is CASSLDWRQPQHF. CDR3 nucleotide sequence: TGTGCCAGCAGCTTAGATTGGAGACAGCCCCAGCATTTT.

This clonotype was seen a few times. The gene calls are TRBV24-1 and TRBJ2-1, with D unclear. V dropped 5 bases and J dropped 7 bases, with 14 bases sitting between them. From germline, CDR1 is KGHDR and CDR2 SFDVKD. The CDR3 runs to 14 residues. The CDR3 reads CATSAGPLQNEQFF. The CDR3 region has the DNA TGTGCCACCAGTGCAGGACCCTTACAGAATGAGCAGTTCTTC.

V gene TRBV27 combines with J gene TRBJ2-5, with D possibly matching TRBD1 (6 bases). The germline gives CDR1 MNHEY, CDR2 SMNVEV (reference sequence). CDR3 length: 14 amino acids. V lost 4 bases, J lost 1 base, and 10 bases lay in between. CDR3: CASSSQGPQETQYF. DNA of the CDR3: TGTGCCAGCAGTTCGCAGGGGCCCCAAGAGACCCAGTACTTC.